The present T cell receptor (beta chain) was sequenced within a study of T cell repertoires in cytomegalovirus infection. The overall study: CMV epitopes used comprised recently identified HLA-C-restricted ones and well-studied HLA-B-restricted ones. The public TCR beta signatures pointed to both CMV infection and matching HLA type.

There are a few counts of this clonotype. Its antigen is currently unknown. TCRdb itself ran the reads through MiXCR, one entry per CDR3 protein. The sample carries approximately 390,000 distinct CDR3 sequences, about 34% recorded once. Study-wide points: The response measured ex vivo was dominated by TCR beta clonotypes (HLA-C-restricted and CMV-specific).

Per the germline V gene, CDR1 is MNHNY and CDR2 is SVGAGI (reference sequence). Between the trimmed V and J ends, which lost 6 bases and 8 bases, there was a span of 13 bases. This CDR3 has 13 amino acids. The chain employs TRBV6-6 and TRBJ1-4, with D uncertain. The origin of this receptor is a human donor in good health (CMV status not recorded). Some clones in this sample may be carry-over from other donors' samples. Sequences were derived from cultured PBMCs, sampled from culture after CMV antigen stimulation. The CDR3 nucleotides read TGTGCCAGCAGACAGCCAACGAGGGAAAAACTGTTTTTT. It yields the protein CASRQPTREKLFF.